A selection of T cell receptor beta chains follows, all from one sample in a study of cytomegalovirus exposure and HLA in healthy donors. Generated by immunoSEQ multiplex PCR, the TCRdb table keeps only in-frame clones and is missing some. The sample holds fewer than 150,000 clones, 60% to 80% seen once. The sample consisted of PBMCs. The receptors were gathered from a man aged 50-60 years in good health and CMV-seronegative. The CDR3 runs from the conserved cysteine through the conserved F or W. D genes are given only for firm matches. Rows may omit the clone size; those that give it use once, few, many or a size class.

TRBV25-1	TRBJ2-3	TRBD2	.	CASSGTSGYTDTQYF	TGTGCCAGCAGTGGGACTAGCGGATACACAGATACGCAGTATTTT
TRBV2	TRBJ1-1	.	.	CASSARQVNTEAFF	TGTGCCAGCAGTGCCCGACAGGTGAACACTGAAGCTTTCTTT
TRBV28	TRBJ2-7	.	.	CASSLLASYERYF	TGTGCCAGCAGTTTATTGGCCTCCTACGAGCGGTACTTC
TRBV9	TRBJ2-4	.	.	CASSPRGGGGNIQYF	TGTGCCAGCAGCCCACGTGGGGGGGGCGGGAACATTCAGTACTTC
TRBV11-1	TRBJ2-1	.	.	CASSAASQYNEQFF	TGTGCCAGCAGCGCCGCCTCACAGTACAATGAGCAGTTCTTC
TRBV6-5	TRBJ2-2	.	once	CASSPLRGNTGELFF	TGTGCCAGCAGTCCTCTCAGGGGCAACACCGGGGAGCTGTTTTTT
TRBV6-5	TRBJ1-6	.	.	CASGRKGYNSPLHF	TGTGCCTCCGGGAGGAAGGGGTATAATTCACCCCTCCACTTT
TRBV7-9	TRBJ1-2	.	.	CASSLEQLRGYTF	TGTGCCAGCAGCTTAGAACAGCTCAGAGGCTACACCTTC
TRBV7-9	TRBJ2-3	TRBD2	.	CASSFLAGDLMSTDTQYF	TGTGCCAGCAGCTTCCTAGCGGGAGATTTGATGAGCACAGATACGCAGTATTTT
TRBV28	TRBJ1-2	TRBD1	.	CASSSGTGIYGYTF	TGTGCCAGCAGCTCCGGGACAGGGATCTATGGCTACACCTTC
TRBV9	TRBJ2-1	.	.	CASSRTPASSYNEQFF	TGTGCCAGCAGCAGAACCCCCGCGAGCTCCTACAATGAGCAGTTCTTC
TRBV27	TRBJ2-2	TRBD2	.	CASSLFIYAGGTSNTGELFF	TGTGCCAGCAGTTTGTTTATTTACGCGGGAGGTACTTCTAACACCGGGGAGCTGTTTTTT
TRBV5-4	TRBJ2-7	.	.	CASSSNSYEQYF	TGTGCCAGCAGCTCAAATTCCTACGAGCAGTACTTC
TRBV19	TRBJ2-1	.	.	CASSMKASSYNEQFF	TGTGCCAGTAGTATGAAGGCTAGCTCCTACAATGAGCAGTTCTTC
TRBV19	TRBJ2-7	TRBD1	.	CASSSHRGSYEQYF	TGTGCCAGTAGCAGTCACAGGGGGTCCTACGAGCAGTACTTC
TRBV27	TRBJ2-7	.	.	CASSLAEGSYEQYF	TGTGCCAGCAGTTTAGCGGAGGGCTCCTACGAGCAGTACTTC
TRBV29-1	TRBJ2-3	.	once	CSVVQGTSTDTQYF	TGCAGCGTCGTACAGGGGACTAGCACAGATACGCAGTATTTT
TRBV7-7	TRBJ2-5	.	.	CASSLAFGQIETQYF	TGTGCTAGCAGCTTAGCGTTTGGACAGATAGAGACCCAGTACTTC
TRBV15	TRBJ2-1	.	few	CATSRDPSYNEQFF	TGTGCCACCAGCAGAGATCCCTCGTACAATGAGCAGTTCTTC
TRBV6-1	TRBJ2-7	.	.	CASSEAQLVYEQYF	TGTGCCAGCAGTGAAGCGCAACTAGTCTACGAGCAGTACTTC
TRBV27	TRBJ2-7	.	once	CASSYTRNTYEQYF	TGTGCCAGCAGTTACACTAGAAATACCTACGAGCAGTACTTC
TRBV6-4	TRBJ2-5	TRBD2	.	CASSPSSGSWEQYF	TGTGCCAGCAGCCCATCTAGCGGGAGTTGGGAGCAGTACTTC
TRBV19	TRBJ2-7	TRBD1	few	CASSPRDRGRGYEQYF	TGTGCCAGTAGTCCCCGGGACAGGGGCAGAGGATACGAGCAGTACTTC
TRBV27	TRBJ2-2	TRBD2	.	CASSFSGLAGYTTGELFF	TGTGCCAGCAGTTTCTCGGGACTAGCGGGATACACCACCGGGGAGCTGTTTTTT
TRBV9	TRBJ2-7	.	.	CASSPTTSYEQYF	TGTGCCAGCAGCCCGACTACCTCCTACGAGCAGTACTTC
TRBV5-1	TRBJ2-2	.	.	CASSLALMNTGELFF	TGCGCCAGCAGCTTGGCTCTAATGAACACCGGGGAGCTGTTTTTT
TRBV4-2	TRBJ2-1	.	.	CASSQASQGTEQFF	TGTGCCAGCAGCCAAGCTTCCCAGGGGACTGAGCAGTTCTTC
TRBV7-8	TRBJ2-5	TRBD1	.	CASSLDRGRWQETQYF	TGTGCCAGCAGCTTAGACAGGGGGCGGTGGCAAGAGACCCAGTACTTC
TRBV11-2	TRBJ1-3	.	.	CASRPTVRNTIYF	TGTGCCAGCAGACCGACAGTAAGAAACACCATATATTTT
TRBV29-1	TRBJ2-2	.	.	CSGGVAGNTGELFF	TGCAGCGGGGGAGTGGCGGGAAACACCGGGGAGCTGTTTTTT
TRBV20-1	TRBJ1-4	.	.	CSARVYEKLFF	TGCAGTGCTAGAGTATATGAAAAACTGTTTTTT
TRBV30	TRBJ2-5	TRBD2	.	CASILAGGETQYF	TGTGCCTCGATCTTAGCGGGAGGAGAGACCCAGTACTTC
TRBV7-9	TRBJ2-6	.	.	CASSSQLGLTHSGANVLTF	TGTGCCAGCAGCTCCCAATTGGGACTGACCCACTCTGGGGCCAACGTCCTGACTTTC
TRBV7-2	TRBJ2-1	TRBD2	.	CASSSQAGGEPYNEQFF	TGTGCCAGCAGCTCCCAGGCGGGAGGAGAACCCTACAATGAGCAGTTCTTC
TRBV7-2	TRBJ2-3	TRBD2	.	CASSLKRGRGTDTQYF	TGTGCCAGCAGCTTAAAACGCGGGAGGGGCACAGATACGCAGTATTTT